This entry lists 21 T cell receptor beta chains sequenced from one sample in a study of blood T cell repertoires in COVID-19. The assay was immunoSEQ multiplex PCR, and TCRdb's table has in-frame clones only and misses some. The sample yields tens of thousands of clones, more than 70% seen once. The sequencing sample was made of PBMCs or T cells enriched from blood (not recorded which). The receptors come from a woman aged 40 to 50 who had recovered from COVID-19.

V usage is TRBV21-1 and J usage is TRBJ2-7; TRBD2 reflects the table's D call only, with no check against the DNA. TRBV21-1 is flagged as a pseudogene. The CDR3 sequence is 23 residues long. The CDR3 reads CASSKAPPCSKHAGGQTSYEQYF. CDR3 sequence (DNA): TGTGCCAGCAGCAAGGCCCCGCCGTGCAGTAAACACGCGGGGGGGCAAACCTCCTACGAGCAGTACTTC.

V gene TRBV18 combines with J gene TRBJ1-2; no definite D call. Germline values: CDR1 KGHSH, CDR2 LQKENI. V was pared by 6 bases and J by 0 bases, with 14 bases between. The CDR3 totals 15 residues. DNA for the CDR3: TGTGCCAGCTCGGCAGGAGCGGAAACTAACTATGGCTACACCTTC. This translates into CASSAGAETNYGYTF.

This CDR3 reads CASSLHRATGSEKLFF. DNA for the CDR3: TGTGCCAGCAGTCTTCACCGAGCTACGGGGAGTGAAAAACTGTTTTTT. The gene calls are TRBV5-8 and TRBJ1-4; D ambiguous. Trimming cost V 5 bases and J 7 bases, with 21 bases left between them. Looked up from germline, CDR1 is SGHTS and CDR2 is YDEGEE. The CDR3 totals 16 residues.

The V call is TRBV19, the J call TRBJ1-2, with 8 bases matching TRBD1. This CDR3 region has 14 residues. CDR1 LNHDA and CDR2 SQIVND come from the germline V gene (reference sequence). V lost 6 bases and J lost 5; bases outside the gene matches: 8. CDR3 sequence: CASRRTGIRYGYTF. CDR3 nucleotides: TGTGCCAGTAGACGGACAGGGATCCGTTATGGCTACACCTTC.

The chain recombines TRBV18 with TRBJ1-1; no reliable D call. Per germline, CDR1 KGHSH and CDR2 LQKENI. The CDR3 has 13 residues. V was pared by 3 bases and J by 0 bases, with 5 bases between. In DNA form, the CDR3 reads TGTGCCAGCTCACCTAAAATGAACACTGAAGCTTTCTTT. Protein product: CASSPKMNTEAFF. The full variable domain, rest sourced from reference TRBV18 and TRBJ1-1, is NAGVMQNPRHLVRRRGQEARLRCSPMKGHSHVYWYRQLPEEGLKFMVYLQKENIIDESGMPKERFSAEFPKEGPSILRIQQVVRGDSAAYFCASSPKMNTEAFFGQGTRLTVV.

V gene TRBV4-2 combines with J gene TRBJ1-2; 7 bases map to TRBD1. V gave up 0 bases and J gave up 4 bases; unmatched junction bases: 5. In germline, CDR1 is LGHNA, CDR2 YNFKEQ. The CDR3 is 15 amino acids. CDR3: CASSQETGNSYGYTF. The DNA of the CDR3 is TGTGCCAGCAGCCAAGAGACAGGGAACAGCTATGGCTACACCTTC.

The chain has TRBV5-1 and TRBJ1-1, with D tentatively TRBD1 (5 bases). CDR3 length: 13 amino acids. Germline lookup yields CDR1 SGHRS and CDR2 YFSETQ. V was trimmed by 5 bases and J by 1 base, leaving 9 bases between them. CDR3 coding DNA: TGCGCCAGCAGGCCCGGGGGGAACACTGAAGCTTTCTTT. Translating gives CASRPGGNTEAFF.

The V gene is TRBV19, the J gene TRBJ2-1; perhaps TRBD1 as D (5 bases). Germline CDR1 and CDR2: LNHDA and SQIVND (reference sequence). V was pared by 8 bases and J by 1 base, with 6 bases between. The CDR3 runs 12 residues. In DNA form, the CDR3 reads TGTGCCAGTGGGGCTTCCTACAATGAGCAGTTCTTC. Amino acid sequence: CASGASYNEQFF.

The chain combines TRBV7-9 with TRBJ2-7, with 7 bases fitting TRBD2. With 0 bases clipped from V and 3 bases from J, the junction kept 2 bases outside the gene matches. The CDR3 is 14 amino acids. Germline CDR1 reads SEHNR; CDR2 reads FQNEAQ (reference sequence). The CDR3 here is CASSLAGGGYEQYF. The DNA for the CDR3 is TGTGCCAGCAGCTTAGCTGGGGGGGGCTACGAGCAGTACTTC.

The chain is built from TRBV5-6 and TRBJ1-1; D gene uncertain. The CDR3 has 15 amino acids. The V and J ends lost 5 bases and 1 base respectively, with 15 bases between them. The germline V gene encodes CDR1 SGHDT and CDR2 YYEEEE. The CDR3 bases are TGTGCCAGCAGTCGGGAGCAGGAAAGGAACACTGAAGCTTTCTTT. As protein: CASSREQERNTEAFF. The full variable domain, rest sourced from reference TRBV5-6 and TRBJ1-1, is DAGVTQSPTHLIKTRGQQVTLRCSPKSGHDTVSWYQQALGQGPQFIFQYYEEEERQRGNFPDRFSGHQFPNYSSELNVNALLLGDSALYLCASSREQERNTEAFFGQGTRLTVV.

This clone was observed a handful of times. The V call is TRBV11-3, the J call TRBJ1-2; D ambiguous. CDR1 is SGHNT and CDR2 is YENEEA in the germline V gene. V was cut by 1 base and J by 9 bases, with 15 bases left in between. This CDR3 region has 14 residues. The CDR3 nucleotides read TGTGCCAGCAGCTTAGTGGCAGGAAGCGGTAGCTACACCTTC. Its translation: CASSLVAGSGSYTF. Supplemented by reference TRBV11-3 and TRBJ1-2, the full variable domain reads EAGVVQSPRYKIIEKKQPVAFWCNPISGHNTLYWYLQNLGQGPELLIRYENEEAVDDSQLPKDRFSAERLKGVDSTLKIQPAELGDSAVYLCASSLVAGSGSYTFGSGTRLTVV.

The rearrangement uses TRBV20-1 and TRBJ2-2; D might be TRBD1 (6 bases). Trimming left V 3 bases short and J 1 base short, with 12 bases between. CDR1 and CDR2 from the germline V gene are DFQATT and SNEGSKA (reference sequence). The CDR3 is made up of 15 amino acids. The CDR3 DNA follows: TGCAGTGCTAGTTCGGGACATCAGAACACCGGGGAGCTGTTTTTT. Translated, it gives CSASSGHQNTGELFF.

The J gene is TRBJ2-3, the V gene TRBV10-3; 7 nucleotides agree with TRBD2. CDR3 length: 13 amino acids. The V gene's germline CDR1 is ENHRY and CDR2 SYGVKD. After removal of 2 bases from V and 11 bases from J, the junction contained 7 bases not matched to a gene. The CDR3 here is CAISEGDGGWQYF. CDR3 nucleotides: TGTGCCATCAGTGAGGGGGACGGGGGGTGGCAGTATTTT.

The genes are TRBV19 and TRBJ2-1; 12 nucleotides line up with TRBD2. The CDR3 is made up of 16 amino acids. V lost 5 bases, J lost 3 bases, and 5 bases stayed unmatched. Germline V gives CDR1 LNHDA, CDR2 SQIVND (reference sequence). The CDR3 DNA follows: TGTGCCAGTAGTCTACTAGCGGGGGGTCTCTACAATGAGCAGTTCTTC. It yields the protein CASSLLAGGLYNEQFF. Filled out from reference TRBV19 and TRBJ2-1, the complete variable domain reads DGGITQSPKYLFRKEGQNVTLSCEQNLNHDAMYWYRQDPGQGLRLIYYSQIVNDFQKGDIAEGYSVSREKKESFPLTVTSAQKNPTAFYLCASSLLAGGLYNEQFFGPGTRLTVL.

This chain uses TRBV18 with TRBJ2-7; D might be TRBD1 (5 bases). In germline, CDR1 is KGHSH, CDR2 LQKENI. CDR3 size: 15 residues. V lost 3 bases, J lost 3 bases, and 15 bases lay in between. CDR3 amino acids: CASSPLEKGDYEQYF. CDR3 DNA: TGTGCCAGCTCACCCCTGGAAAAAGGGGACTACGAGCAGTACTTC.

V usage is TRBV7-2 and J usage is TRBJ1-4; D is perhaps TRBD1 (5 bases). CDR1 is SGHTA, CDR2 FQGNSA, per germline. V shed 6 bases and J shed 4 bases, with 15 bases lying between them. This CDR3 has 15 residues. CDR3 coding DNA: TGTGCCAGCAGTTCCGACAGCTCTTTTAATGAAAAACTGTTTTTT. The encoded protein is CASSSDSSFNEKLFF.

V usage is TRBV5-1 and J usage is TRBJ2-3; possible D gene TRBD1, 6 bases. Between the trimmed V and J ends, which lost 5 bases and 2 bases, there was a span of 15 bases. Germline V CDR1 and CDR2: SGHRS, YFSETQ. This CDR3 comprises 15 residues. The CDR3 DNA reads TGCGCCAGCAGTTTTCAATGGACAGACACAGATACGCAGTATTTT. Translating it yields CASSFQWTDTDTQYF.

This CDR3 reads CASRLDRDSGNTIYF. CDR3 sequence (DNA): TGTGCCAGCAGACTCGACAGGGATAGTGGAAACACCATATATTTT. This chain joins TRBV6-5 and TRBJ1-3; TRBD1 matches 7 bases. The CDR3 loop spans 15 amino acids. The junction had 8 bases not matched to a gene; V was cut back by 6 bases and J by 3 bases. CDR1 is MNHEY, CDR2 SVGAGI, per germline.

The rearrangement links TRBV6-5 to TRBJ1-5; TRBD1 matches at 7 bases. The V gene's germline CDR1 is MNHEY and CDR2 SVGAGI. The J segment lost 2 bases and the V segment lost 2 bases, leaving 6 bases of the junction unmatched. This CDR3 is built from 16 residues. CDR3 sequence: CASSYPRQGGNQPQHF. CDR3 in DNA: TGTGCCAGCAGTTACCCCCGACAGGGTGGCAATCAGCCCCAGCATTTT.

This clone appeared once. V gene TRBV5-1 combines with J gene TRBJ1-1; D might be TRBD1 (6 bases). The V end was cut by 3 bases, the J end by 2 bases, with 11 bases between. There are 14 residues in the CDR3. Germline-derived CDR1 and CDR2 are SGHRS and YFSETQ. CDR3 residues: CASSSSRGNTEAFF. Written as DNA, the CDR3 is TGCGCCAGCAGCTCCTCCAGGGGTAACACTGAAGCTTTCTTT.

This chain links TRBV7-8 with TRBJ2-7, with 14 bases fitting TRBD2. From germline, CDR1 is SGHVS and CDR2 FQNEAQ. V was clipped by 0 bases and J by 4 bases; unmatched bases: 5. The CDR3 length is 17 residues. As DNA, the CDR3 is TGTGCCAGCAGCTTAGCGACTAGCGGGGGGGGAGAGTACGAGCAGTACTTC. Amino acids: CASSLATSGGGEYEQYF.